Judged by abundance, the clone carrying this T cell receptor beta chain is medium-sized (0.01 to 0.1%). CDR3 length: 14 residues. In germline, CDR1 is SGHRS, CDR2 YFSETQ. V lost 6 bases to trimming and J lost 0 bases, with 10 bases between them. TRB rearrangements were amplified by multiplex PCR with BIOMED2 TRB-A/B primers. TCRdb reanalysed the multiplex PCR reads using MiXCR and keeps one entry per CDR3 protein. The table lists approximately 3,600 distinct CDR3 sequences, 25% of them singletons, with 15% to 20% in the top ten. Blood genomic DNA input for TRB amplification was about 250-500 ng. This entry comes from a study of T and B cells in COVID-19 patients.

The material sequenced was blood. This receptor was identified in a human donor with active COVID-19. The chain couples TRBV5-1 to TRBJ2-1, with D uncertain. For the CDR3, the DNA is TGCGCCAGCACATTACAGTCCTCCTACAATGAGCAGTTCTTC. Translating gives CASTLQSSYNEQFF.